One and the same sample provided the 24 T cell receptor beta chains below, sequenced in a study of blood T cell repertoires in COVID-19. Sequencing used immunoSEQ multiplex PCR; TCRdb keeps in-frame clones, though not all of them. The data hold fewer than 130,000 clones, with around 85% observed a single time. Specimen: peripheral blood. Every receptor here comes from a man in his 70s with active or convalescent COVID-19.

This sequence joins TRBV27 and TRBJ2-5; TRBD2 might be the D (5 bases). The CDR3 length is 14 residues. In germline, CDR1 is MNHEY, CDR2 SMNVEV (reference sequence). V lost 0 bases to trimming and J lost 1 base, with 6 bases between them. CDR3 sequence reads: CASSLSRAQETQYF. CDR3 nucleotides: TGTGCCAGCAGTTTATCGAGGGCCCAAGAGACCCAGTACTTC.

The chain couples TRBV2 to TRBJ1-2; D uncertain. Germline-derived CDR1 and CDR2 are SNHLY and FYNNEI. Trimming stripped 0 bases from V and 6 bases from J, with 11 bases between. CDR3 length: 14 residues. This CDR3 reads CASSEAGRLHGYTF. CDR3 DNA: TGTGCCAGCAGTGAAGCCGGCAGGCTCCATGGCTACACCTTC.

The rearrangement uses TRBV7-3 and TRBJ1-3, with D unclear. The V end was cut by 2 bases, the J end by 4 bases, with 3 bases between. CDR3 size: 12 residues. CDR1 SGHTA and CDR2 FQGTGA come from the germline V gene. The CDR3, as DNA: TGTGCCAGCAGCTTAGAGGGAAACACCATATATTTT. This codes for CASSLEGNTIYF. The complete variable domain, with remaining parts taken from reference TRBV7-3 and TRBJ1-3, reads GAGVSQTPSNKVTEKGKYVELRCDPISGHTALYWYRQSLGQGPEFLIYFQGTGAADDSGLPNDRFFAVRPEGSVSTLKIQRTERGDSAVYLCASSLEGNTIYFGEGSWLTVV.

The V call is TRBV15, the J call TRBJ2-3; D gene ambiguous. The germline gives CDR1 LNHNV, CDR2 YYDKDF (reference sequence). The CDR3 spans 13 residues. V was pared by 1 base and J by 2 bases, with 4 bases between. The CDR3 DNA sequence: TGTGCCACCAGCAGAGCGGTCACAGATACGCAGTATTTT. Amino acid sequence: CATSRAVTDTQYF.

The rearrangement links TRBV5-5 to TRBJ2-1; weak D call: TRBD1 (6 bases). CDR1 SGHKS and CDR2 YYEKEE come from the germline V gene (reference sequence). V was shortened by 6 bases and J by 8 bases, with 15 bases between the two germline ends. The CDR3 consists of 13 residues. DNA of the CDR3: TGTGCCAGCACTACAACAGGGTCTCATGAGCAGTTCTTC. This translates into CASTTTGSHEQFF.

The CDR3: CASSLLGGGQETQYF. The CDR3 nucleotides are TGCGCCAGCAGCTTGCTTGGCGGGGGACAAGAGACCCAGTACTTC. The rearrangement joins TRBV5-1 to TRBJ2-5; 7 bases match TRBD2. Per germline, CDR1 SGHRS and CDR2 YFSETQ. J gave up 2 bases and V 1 base, and 5 bases lay outside the gene matches. CDR3 length: 15 amino acids. Based on the CDR3 plus reference TRBV5-1 and TRBJ2-5, the full variable domain is KAGVTQTPRYLIKTRGQQVTLSCSPISGHRSVSWYQQTPGQGLQFLFEYFSETQRNKGNFPGRFSGRQFSNSRSEMNVSTLELGDSALYLCASSLLGGGQETQYFGPGTRLLVL.

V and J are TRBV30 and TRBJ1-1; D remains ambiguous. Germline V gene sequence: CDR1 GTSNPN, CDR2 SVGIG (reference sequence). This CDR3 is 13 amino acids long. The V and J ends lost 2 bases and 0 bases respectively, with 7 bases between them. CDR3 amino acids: CAWSPNMNTEAFF. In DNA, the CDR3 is TGTGCCTGGAGTCCTAATATGAACACTGAAGCTTTCTTT.

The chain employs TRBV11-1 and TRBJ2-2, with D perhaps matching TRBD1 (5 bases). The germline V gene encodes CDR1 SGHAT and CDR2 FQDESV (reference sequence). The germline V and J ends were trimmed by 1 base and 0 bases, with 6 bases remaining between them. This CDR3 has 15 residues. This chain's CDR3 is CASSLVQANTGELFF. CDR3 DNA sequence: TGTGCCAGCAGCTTAGTACAGGCGAACACCGGGGAGCTGTTTTTT. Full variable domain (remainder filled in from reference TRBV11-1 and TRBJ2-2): EAEVAQSPRYKITEKSQAVAFWCDPISGHATLYWYRQILGQGPELLVQFQDESVVDDSQLPKDRFSAERLKGVDSTLKIQPAELGDSAMYLCASSLVQANTGELFFGEGSRLTVL.

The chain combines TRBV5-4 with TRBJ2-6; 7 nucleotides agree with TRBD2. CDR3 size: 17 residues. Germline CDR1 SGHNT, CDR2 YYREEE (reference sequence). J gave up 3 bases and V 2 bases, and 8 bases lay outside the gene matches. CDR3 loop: CASSFPGRGVGANVLTF. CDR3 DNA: TGTGCCAGCAGCTTCCCGGGACGGGGGGTTGGGGCCAACGTCCTGACTTTC.

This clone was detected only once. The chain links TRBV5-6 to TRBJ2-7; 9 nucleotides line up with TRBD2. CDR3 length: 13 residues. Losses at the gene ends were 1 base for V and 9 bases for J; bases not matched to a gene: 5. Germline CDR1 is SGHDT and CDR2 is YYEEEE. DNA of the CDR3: TGTGCCAGCAGCTTGCGCGGGAGGGCGGGGCAGTACTTC. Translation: CASSLRGRAGQYF.

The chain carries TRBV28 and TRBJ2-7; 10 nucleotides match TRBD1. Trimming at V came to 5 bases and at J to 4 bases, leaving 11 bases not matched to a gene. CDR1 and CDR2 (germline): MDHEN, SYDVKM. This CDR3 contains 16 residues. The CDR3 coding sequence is TGTGCCAGCAGTCCATCCGGACAGGGGGGCCTATACGAGCAGTACTTC. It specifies CASSPSGQGGLYEQYF.

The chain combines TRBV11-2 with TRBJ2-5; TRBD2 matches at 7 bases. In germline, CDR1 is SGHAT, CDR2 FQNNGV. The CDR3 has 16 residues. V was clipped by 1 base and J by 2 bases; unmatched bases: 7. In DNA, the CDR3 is TGTGCCAGCAGCTTAGGGGGGGGTAGGAGACAAGAGACCCAGTACTTC. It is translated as CASSLGGGRRQETQYF.

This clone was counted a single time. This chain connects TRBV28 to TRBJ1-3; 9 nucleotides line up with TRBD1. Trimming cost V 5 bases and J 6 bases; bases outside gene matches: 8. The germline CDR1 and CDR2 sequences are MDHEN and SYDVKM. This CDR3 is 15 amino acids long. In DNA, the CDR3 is TGTGCCAGCAGTACTACAGGGGGCACTGAAAACACCATATATTTT. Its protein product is CASSTTGGTENTIYF.

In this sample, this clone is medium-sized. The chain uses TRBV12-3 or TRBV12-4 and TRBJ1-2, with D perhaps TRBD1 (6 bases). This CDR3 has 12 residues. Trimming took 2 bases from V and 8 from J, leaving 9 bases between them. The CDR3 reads CASSLPGVGYTF. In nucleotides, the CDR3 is TGTGCCAGCAGTTTACCAGGGGTCGGCTACACCTTC.

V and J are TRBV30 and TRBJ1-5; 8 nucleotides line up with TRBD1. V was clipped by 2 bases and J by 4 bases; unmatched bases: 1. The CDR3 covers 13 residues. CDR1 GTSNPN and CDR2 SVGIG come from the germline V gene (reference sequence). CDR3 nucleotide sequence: TGTGCCTGGAGTAGACAGGGGAATCAGCCCCAGCATTTT. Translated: CAWSRQGNQPQHF.

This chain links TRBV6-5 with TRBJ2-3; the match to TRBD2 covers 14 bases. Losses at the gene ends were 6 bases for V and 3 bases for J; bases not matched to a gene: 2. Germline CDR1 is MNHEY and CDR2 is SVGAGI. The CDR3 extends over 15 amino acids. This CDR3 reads CASSRLAGGTDTQYF. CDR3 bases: TGTGCCAGCAGCCGACTAGCGGGAGGGACAGATACGCAGTATTTT.

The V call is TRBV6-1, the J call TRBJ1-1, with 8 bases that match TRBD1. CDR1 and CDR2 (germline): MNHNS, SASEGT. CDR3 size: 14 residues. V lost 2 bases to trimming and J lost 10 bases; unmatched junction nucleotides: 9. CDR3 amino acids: CASSESRRGRGAFF. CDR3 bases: TGTGCCAGCAGTGAAAGCCGCAGGGGGCGGGGAGCTTTCTTT.

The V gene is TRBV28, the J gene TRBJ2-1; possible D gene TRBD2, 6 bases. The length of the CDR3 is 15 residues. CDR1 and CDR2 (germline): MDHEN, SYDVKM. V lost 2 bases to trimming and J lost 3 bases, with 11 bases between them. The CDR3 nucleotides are TGTGCCAGCAGTTTACGGACTAAGATCTACAATGAGCAGTTCTTC. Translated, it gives CASSLRTKIYNEQFF.

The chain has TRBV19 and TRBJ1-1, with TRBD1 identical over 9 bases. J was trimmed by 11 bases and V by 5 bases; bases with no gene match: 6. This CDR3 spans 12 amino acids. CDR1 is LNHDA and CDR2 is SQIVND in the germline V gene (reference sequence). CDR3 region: CASSPRQGGAFF. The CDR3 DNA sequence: TGTGCCAGTAGTCCCCGACAGGGGGGTGCTTTCTTT. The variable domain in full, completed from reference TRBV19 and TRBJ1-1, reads DGGITQSPKYLFRKEGQNVTLSCEQNLNHDAMYWYRQDPGQGLRLIYYSQIVNDFQKGDIAEGYSVSREKKESFPLTVTSAQKNPTAFYLCASSPRQGGAFFGQGTRLTVV.

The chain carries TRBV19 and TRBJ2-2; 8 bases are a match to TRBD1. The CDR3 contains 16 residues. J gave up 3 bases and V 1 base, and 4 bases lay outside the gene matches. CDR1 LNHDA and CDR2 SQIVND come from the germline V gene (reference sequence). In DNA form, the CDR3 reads TGTGCCAGTAGTATAGGGAGACAGGGGTACACCGGGGAGCTGTTTTTT. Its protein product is CASSIGRQGYTGELFF.

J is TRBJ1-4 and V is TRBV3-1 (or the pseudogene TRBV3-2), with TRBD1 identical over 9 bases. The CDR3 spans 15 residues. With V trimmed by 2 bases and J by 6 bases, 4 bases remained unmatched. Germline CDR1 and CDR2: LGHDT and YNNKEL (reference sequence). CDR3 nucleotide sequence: TGTGCCAGCAGCCAACCCGGGACAGGGTATGAAAAACTGTTTTTT. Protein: CASSQPGTGYEKLFF.

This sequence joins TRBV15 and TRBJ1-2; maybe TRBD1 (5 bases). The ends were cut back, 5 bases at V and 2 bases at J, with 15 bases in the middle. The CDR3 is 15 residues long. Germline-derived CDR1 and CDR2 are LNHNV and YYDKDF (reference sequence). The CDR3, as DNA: TGTGCCACCAGCTCGTCAGCAGGGCACAACTATGGCTACACCTTC. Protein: CATSSSAGHNYGYTF.

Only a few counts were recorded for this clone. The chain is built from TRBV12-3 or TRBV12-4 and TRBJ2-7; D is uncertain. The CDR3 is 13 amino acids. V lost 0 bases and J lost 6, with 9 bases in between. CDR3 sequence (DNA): TGTGCCAGCAGTTTAGCGAACGGTGGCGAGCAGTACTTC. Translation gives CASSLANGGEQYF.

CDR3 protein: CASSPAGGADQETQYF. The CDR3 DNA sequence: TGTGCCAGCAGTCCCGCCGGTGGGGCGGACCAAGAGACCCAGTACTTC. The chain has TRBV28 and TRBJ2-5; D might be TRBD1 (5 bases). The germline V and J ends were trimmed by 5 bases and 0 bases, with 16 bases remaining between them. Germline V CDR1 and CDR2: MDHEN, SYDVKM. The CDR3 runs to 16 residues.